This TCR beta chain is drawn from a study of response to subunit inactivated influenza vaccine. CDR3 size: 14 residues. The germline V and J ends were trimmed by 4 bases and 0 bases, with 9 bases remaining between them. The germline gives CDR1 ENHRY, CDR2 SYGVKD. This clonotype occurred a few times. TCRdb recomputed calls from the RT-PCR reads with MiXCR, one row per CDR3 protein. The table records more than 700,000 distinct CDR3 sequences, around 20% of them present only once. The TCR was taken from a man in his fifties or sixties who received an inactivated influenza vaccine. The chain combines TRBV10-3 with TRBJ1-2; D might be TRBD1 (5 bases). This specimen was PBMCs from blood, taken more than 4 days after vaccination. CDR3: CAISVDRANYGYTF. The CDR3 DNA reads TGTGCCATCAGTGTCGACAGAGCTAACTATGGCTACACCTTC.